The 5 T cell receptor beta chains presented below share a single source sample, sequenced in a study of T-cell reconstitution after alpha-beta-depleted transplantation in children. TCRbeta library construction was performed incorporating unique molecular identifiers. TCRdb itself ran the PCR reads through MiXCR, one entry per CDR3 protein. Altogether 200,000 to 250,000 distinct CDR3 sequences are present, around 12% being singletons, with the ten largest covering 2.6%. The sequences come from PBMCs from the stem cell graft donor, collected from the stem cell graft. The receptors derive from a human donor who donated a stem cell graft to a child with acute lymphoblastic leukemia.

Many counts were recorded for this clonotype. The DNA of the CDR3 is TGTGCCAGCGCCCGCAGGGAAGAGACCCAGTACTTC. It is translated as CASARREETQYF. The chain links TRBV6-6 to TRBJ2-5; D perhaps matches TRBD1 (5 bases). The CDR3 runs 12 residues. Germline loops: CDR1 MNHNY, CDR2 SVGAGI (reference sequence). Trimming left V 8 bases short and J 3 bases short, with 10 bases between.

In this sample, this clonotype turned up many times. The V call is TRBV20-1, the J call TRBJ2-7; D not certain. The V gene's germline CDR1 is DFQATT and CDR2 SNEGSKA (reference sequence). CDR3 length equals 12 residues. V was shortened by 0 bases and J by 3 bases, with 6 bases between the two germline ends. DNA for the CDR3: TGCAGTGCTAGAGATTTGGGCTACGAGCAGTACTTC. Protein: CSARDLGYEQYF.

This clonotype has at least ten counts. The chain links TRBV20-1 to TRBJ2-7; D is ambiguous. CDR1 is DFQATT and CDR2 is SNEGSKA in the germline V gene (reference sequence). CDR3 length: 14 residues. The V end lost 0 bases, the J end lost 2 bases, and 11 bases lay between the germline ends. CDR3 sequence: CSARDAPPPYEQYF. CDR3 bases: TGCAGTGCTAGAGATGCTCCCCCTCCCTACGAGCAGTACTTC.

This clonotype was seen many times. The rearrangement links TRBV7-2 to TRBJ1-5, with D unclear. CDR1 is SGHTA and CDR2 is FQGNSA in the germline V gene. CDR3 size: 13 residues. Trimming took off 6 bases at V and 7 bases at J, with 13 bases between the two ends. The CDR3 DNA follows: TGTGCCAGCAGTCAAGGCCTAAACCAGCCCCAGCATTTT. It encodes CASSQGLNQPQHF. Complete variable domain (other parts from reference TRBV7-2 and TRBJ1-5): GAGVSQSPSNKVTEKGKDVELRCDPISGHTALYWYRQSLGQGLEFLIYFQGNSAPDKSGLPSDRFSAERTGGSVSTLTIQRTQQEDSAVYLCASSQGLNQPQHFGDGTRLSIL.

The sample holds many counts of this clonotype. The genes are TRBV4-3 and TRBJ1-2; a possible D gene is TRBD1 (5 bases). V was shortened by 0 bases and J by 8 bases, with 10 bases between the two germline ends. The CDR3 has 13 amino acids. CDR1 is LGHNA and CDR2 is YSLEER in the germline V gene. The CDR3 DNA is TGCGCCAGCAGCCAAGACCAGGGTTGGGGCTACACCTTC. Translated: CASSQDQGWGYTF.